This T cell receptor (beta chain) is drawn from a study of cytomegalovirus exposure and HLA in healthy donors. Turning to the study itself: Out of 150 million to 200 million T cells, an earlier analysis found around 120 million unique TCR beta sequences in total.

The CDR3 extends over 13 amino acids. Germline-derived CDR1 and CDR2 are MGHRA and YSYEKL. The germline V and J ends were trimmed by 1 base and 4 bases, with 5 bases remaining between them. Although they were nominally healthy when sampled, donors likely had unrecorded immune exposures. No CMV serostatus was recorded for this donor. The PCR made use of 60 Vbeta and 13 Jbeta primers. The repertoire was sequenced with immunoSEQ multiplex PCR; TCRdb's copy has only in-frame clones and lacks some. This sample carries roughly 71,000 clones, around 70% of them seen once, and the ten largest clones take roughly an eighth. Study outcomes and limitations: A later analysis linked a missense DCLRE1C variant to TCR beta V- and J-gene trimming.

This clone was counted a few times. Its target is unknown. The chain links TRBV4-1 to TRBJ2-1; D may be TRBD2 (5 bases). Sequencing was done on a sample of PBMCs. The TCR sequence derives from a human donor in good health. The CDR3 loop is CASSQGTYNEQFF. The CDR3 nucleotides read TGCGCCAGCAGCCAAGGGACTTACAATGAGCAGTTCTTC.